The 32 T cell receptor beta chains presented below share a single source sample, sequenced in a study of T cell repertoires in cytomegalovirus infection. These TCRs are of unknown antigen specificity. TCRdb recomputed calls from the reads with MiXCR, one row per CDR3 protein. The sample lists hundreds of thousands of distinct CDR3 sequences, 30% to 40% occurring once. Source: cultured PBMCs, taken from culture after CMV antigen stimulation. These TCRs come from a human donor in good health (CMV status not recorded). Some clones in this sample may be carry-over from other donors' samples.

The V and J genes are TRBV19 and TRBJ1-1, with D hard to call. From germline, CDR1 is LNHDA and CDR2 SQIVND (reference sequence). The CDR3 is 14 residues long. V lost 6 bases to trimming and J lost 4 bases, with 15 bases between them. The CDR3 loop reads CASSREDGLTEAFF. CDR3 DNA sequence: TGTGCCAGTAGCCGGGAGGACGGCCTCACTGAAGCTTTCTTT.

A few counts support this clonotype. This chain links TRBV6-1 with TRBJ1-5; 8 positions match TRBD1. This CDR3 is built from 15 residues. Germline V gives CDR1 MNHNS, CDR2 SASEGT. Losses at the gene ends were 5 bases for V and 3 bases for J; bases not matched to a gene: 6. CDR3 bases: TGTGCCAGCAGTCCACAGGGGGTAATCAATCAGCCCCAGCATTTT. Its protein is CASSPQGVINQPQHF.

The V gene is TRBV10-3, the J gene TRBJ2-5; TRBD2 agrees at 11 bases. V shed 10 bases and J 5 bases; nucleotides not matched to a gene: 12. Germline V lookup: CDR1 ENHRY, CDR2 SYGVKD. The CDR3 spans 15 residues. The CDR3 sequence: CATDASGGREETQYF. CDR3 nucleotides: TGTGCCACCGACGCTAGCGGGGGGCGGGAGGAGACCCAGTACTTC.

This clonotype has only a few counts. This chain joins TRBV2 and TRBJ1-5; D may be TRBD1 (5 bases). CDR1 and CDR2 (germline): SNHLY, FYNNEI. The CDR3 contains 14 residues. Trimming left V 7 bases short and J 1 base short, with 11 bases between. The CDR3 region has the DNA TGTGCCAGCACCCAGGGTCGGAGCAATCAGCCCCAGCATTTT. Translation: CASTQGRSNQPQHF.

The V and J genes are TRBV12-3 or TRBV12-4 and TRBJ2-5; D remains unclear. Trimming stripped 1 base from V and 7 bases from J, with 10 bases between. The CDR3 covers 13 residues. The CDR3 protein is CASSLGTLGTQYF. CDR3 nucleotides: TGTGCCAGCAGTTTAGGCACCCTTGGGACCCAGTACTTC.

The CDR3 DNA is TGTGCCAGCAGTTACTCGGGACAGGCGAACAATGAGCAGTTCTTC. Residues: CASSYSGQANNEQFF. The rearrangement uses TRBV6-6 and TRBJ2-1; 8 bases are a match to TRBD1. The CDR3 totals 15 residues. With 0 bases clipped from V and 5 bases from J, the junction kept 3 bases outside the gene matches. Germline lookup yields CDR1 MNHNY and CDR2 SVGAGI (reference sequence).

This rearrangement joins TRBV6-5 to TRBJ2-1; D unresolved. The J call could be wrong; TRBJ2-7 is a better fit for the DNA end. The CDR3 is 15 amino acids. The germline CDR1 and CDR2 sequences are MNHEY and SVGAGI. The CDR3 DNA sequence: TGTGCCAGCACCACCTTGGTACCAGCCTTCAATGAGCAGTACTTC. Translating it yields CASTTLVPAFNEQYF.

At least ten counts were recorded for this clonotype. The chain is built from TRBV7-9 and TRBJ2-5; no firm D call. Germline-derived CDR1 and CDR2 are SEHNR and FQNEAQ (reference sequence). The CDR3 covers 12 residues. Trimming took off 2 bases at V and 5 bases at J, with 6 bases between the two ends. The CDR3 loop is CASSLIVETQYF. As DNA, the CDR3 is TGTGCCAGCAGCTTAATTGTCGAGACCCAGTACTTC.

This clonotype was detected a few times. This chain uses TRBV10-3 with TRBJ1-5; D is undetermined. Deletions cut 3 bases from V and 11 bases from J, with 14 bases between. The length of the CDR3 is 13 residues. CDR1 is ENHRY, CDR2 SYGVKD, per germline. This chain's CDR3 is CAISDLLSYAQHF. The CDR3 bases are TGTGCCATCAGTGACCTACTTTCATACGCCCAGCATTTT.

The CDR3 is CASEPGLAGVSTQYF. The CDR3 DNA reads as TGTGCCAGTGAACCGGGACTAGCGGGAGTGAGTACGCAGTATTTT. The chain employs TRBV12-3 or TRBV12-4 and TRBJ2-3; 14 positions match TRBD2. V shed 9 bases, J shed 8 bases, and the junction held 10 bases outside the gene matches. CDR3 size: 15 residues.

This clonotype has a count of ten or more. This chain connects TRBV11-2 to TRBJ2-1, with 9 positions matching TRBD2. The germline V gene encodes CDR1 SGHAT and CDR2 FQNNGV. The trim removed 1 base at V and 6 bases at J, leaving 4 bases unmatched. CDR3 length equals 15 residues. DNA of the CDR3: TGTGCCAGCAGCTTAGGCGGGGGGGCAGTCAATGAGCAGTTCTTC. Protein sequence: CASSLGGGAVNEQFF.

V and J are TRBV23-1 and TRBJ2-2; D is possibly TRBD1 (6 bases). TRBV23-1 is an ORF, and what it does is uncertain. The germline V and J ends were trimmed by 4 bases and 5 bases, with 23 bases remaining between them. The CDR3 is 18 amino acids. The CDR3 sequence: CASSRGAKQGVRTGELFF. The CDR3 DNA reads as TGCGCCAGCAGTCGTGGGGCAAAACAGGGAGTAAGGACCGGGGAGCTGTTTTTT.

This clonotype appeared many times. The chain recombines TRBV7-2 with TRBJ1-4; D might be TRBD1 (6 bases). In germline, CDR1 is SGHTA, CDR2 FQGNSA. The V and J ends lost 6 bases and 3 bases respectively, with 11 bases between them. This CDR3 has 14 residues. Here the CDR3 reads CASSSRGANEKLFF. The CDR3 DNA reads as TGTGCCAGCAGTTCGAGGGGGGCTAATGAAAAACTGTTTTTT. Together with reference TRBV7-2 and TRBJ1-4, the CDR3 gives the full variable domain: GAGVSQSPSNKVTEKGKDVELRCDPISGHTALYWYRQSLGQGLEFLIYFQGNSAPDKSGLPSDRFSAERTGGSVSTLTIQRTQQEDSAVYLCASSSRGANEKLFFGSGTQLSVL.

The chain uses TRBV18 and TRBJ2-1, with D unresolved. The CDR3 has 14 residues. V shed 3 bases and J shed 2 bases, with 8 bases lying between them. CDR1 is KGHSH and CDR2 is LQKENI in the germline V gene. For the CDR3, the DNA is TGTGCCAGCTCACCCAGTTATACCTACAATGAGCAGTTCTTC. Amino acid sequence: CASSPSYTYNEQFF.

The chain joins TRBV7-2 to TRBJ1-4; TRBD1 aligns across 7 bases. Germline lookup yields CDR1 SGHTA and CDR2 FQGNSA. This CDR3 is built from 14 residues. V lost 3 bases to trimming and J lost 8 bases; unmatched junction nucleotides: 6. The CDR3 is CASSLTGTVEKLFF. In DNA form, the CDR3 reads TGTGCCAGCAGCTTGACCGGGACAGTCGAAAAACTGTTTTTT.

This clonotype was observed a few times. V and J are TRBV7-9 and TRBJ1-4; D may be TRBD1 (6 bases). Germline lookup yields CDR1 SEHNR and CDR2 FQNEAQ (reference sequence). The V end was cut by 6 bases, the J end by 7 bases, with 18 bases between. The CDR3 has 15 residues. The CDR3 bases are TGTGCCAGCAGTCAAACGACAGGATGGGGTGAAAAACTGTTTTTT. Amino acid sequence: CASSQTTGWGEKLFF.

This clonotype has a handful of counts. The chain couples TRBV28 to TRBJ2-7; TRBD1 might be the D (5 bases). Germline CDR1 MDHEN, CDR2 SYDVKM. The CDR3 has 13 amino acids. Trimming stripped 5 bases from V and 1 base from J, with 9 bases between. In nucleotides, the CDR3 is TGTGCCAGCAGTCGGACACCTTCCTACGAGCAGTACTTC. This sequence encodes CASSRTPSYEQYF. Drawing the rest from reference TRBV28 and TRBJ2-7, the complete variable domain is DVKVTQSSRYLVKRTGEKVFLECVQDMDHENMFWYRQDPGLGLRLIYFSYDVKMKEKGDIPEGYSVSREKKERFSLILESASTNQTSMYLCASSRTPSYEQYFGPGTRLTVT.

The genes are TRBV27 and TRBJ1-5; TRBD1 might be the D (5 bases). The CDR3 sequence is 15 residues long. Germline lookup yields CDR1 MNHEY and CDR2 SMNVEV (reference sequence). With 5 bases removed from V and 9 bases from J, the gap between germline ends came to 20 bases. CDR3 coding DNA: TGTGCCAGCAGTACCCCCGGGCCAGGGCATGGGCCCCAGCATTTT. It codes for CASSTPGPGHGPQHF.

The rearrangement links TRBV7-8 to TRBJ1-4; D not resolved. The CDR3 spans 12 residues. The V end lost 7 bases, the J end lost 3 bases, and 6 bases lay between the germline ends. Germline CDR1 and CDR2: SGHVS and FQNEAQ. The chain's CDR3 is CASKDPNEKLFF. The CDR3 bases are TGTGCCAGCAAGGATCCTAATGAAAAACTGTTTTTT.

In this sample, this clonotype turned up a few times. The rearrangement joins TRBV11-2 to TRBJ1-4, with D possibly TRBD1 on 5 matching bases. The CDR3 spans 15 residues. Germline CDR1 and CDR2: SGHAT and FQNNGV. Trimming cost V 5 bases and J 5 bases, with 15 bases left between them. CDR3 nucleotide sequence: TGTGCCAGCAGCCAAAACAGGTTCCCAAATGAAAAACTGTTTTTT. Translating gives CASSQNRFPNEKLFF.

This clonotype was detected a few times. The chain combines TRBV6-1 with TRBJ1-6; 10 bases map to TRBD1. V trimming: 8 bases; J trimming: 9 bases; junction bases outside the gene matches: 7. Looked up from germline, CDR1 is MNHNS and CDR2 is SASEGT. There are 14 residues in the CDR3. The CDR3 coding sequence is TGTGCCAGCCTGGGACAGGGGACGATTTCACCCCTCCACTTT. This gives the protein CASLGQGTISPLHF.

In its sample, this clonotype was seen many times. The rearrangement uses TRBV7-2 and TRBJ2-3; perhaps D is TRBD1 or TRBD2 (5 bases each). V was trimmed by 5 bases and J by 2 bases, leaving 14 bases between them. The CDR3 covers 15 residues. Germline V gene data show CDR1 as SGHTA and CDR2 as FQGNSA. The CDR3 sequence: CASSPSWGNTDTQYF. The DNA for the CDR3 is TGTGCCAGCAGCCCATCTTGGGGGAACACAGATACGCAGTATTTT.

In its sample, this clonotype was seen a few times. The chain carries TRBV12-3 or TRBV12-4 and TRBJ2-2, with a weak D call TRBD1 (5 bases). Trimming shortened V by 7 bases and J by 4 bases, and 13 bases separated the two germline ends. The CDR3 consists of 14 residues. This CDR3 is CASITTELTGELFF. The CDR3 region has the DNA TGTGCCAGCATTACGACAGAGCTCACCGGGGAGCTGTTTTTT.

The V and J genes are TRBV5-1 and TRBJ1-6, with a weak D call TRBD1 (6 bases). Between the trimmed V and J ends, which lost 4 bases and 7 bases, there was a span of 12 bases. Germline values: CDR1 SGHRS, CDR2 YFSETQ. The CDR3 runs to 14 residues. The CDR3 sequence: CASSPGHGNSPLHF. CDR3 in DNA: TGCGCCAGCAGCCCGGGACACGGAAATTCACCCCTCCACTTT.

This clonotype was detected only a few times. Here the CDR3 reads CSATAGVGANVLTF. In DNA, the CDR3 is TGCAGTGCTACTGCGGGAGTAGGGGCCAACGTCCTGACTTTC. This rearrangement joins TRBV20-1 to TRBJ2-6; TRBD2 agrees at 7 bases. The CDR3 is made up of 14 amino acids. The junction had 4 bases not matched to a gene; V was cut back by 4 bases and J by 4 bases. Germline CDR1 is DFQATT and CDR2 is SNEGSKA (reference sequence).

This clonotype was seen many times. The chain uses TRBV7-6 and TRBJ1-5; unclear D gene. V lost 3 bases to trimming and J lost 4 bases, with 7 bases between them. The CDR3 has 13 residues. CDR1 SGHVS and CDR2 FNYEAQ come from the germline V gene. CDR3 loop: CASSLGLNQPQHF. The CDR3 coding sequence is TGTGCCAGCAGCTTGGGGTTGAATCAGCCCCAGCATTTT.

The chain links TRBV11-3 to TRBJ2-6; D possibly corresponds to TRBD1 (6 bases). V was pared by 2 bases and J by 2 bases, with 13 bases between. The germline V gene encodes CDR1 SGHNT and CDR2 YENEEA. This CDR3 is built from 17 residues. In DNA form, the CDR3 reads TGTGCCAGCAGCTTAAGTTACAGGGCGGCTGGGGCCAACGTCCTGACTTTC. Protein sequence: CASSLSYRAAGANVLTF.

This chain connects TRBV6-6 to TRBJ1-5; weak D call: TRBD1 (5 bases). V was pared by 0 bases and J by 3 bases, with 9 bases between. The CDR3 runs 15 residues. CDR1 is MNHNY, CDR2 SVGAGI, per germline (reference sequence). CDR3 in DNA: TGTGCCAGCAGTTACTCGAGACAGACCAATCAGCCCCAGCATTTT. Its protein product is CASSYSRQTNQPQHF.

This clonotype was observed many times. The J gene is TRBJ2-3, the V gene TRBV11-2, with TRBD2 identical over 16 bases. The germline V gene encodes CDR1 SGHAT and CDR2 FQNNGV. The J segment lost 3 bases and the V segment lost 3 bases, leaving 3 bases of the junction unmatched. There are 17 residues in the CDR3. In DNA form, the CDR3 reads TGTGCCAGCAGCTTGGGGACTAGCGGGGGGGCTACAGATACGCAGTATTTT. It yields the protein CASSLGTSGGATDTQYF.

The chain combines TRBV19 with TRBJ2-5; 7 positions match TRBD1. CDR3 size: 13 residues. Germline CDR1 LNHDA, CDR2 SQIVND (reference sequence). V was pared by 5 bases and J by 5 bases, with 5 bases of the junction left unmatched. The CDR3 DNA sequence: TGTGCCAGTAGTTTTACAGGGGCGGAGACCCAGTACTTC. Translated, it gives CASSFTGAETQYF.

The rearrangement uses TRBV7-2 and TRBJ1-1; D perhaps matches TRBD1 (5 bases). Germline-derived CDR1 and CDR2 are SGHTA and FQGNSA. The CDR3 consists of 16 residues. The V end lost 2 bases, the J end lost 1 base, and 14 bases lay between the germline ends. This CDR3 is CASSLIRAGQNTEAFF. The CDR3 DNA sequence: TGTGCCAGCAGCTTAATCCGTGCGGGGCAGAACACTGAAGCTTTCTTT.

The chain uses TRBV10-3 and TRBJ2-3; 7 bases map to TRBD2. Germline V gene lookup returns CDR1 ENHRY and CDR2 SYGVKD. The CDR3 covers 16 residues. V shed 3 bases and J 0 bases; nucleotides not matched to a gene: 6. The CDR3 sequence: CAISDIELASTDTQYF. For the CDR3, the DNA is TGTGCCATCAGTGATATCGAACTAGCGAGCACAGATACGCAGTATTTT.